Shown below are 28 T cell receptor beta chains from a single sample sequenced in a study of spatial heterogeneity in lung cancer. Described time point: blood at routine non-recurrence follow-up after resection. No cells were sorted before sequencing. The whole RNA sequenced was extracted from tumor, nontumor lung or frozen PBMC. Each CDR3 protein gets one entry after TCRdb re-called the 5' RACE reads with MiXCR. The sample includes about 120,000 distinct CDR3 sequences, more than 9% of them seen just once. The sequenced sample was PBMCs, obtained at follow-up. These receptors all come from a male donor with early-stage non-small cell lung cancer.

This clonotype occurred many times. The rearrangement uses TRBV5-1 and TRBJ1-1; tentatively, D is TRBD1 (6 bases). V lost 0 bases and J lost 4, with 10 bases in between. This CDR3 region has 14 residues. Germline V lookup: CDR1 SGHRS, CDR2 YFSETQ. The CDR3 region has the DNA TGCGCCAGCAGCTTGGAAGGGGGTGCCACTGAAGCTTTCTTT. Protein product: CASSLEGGATEAFF.

This clonotype appeared a few times. The chain combines TRBV19 with TRBJ2-1; 9 bases fit TRBD1. Germline-derived CDR1 and CDR2 are LNHDA and SQIVND (reference sequence). The CDR3 is made up of 16 amino acids. Losses at the gene ends were 7 bases for V and 2 bases for J; bases not matched to a gene: 9. The CDR3 coding sequence is TGTGCCAGTACCGAGGGACGACAGGGGGCCTACAATGAGCAGTTCTTC. It yields the protein CASTEGRQGAYNEQFF.

This clonotype was counted at least ten times. The chain links TRBV19 to TRBJ1-2, with D possibly matching TRBD1 (5 bases). Looked up from germline, CDR1 is LNHDA and CDR2 is SQIVND (reference sequence). This CDR3 spans 13 amino acids. Trimming took 7 bases from V and 2 from J, leaving 11 bases between them. CDR3 in amino acids: CASIGGPNYGYTF. The CDR3 DNA reads TGTGCCAGTATTGGGGGACCAAACTATGGCTACACCTTC. The complete variable domain, with remaining parts taken from reference TRBV19 and TRBJ1-2, reads DGGITQSPKYLFRKEGQNVTLSCEQNLNHDAMYWYRQDPGQGLRLIYYSQIVNDFQKGDIAEGYSVSREKKESFPLTVTSAQKNPTAFYLCASIGGPNYGYTFGSGTRLTVV.

The chain has TRBV27 and TRBJ1-5; tentative D call: TRBD1 (6 bases). CDR3 length: 15 residues. Trimming left V 3 bases short and J 2 bases short, with 11 bases between. The germline gives CDR1 MNHEY, CDR2 SMNVEV (reference sequence). CDR3 coding DNA: TGTGCCAGCAGTTTCCAGGGGAAAGGCAATCAGCCCCAGCATTTT. Protein product: CASSFQGKGNQPQHF.

In its sample, this clonotype was seen a few times. The chain has TRBV28 and TRBJ2-3, with 8 bases lining up with TRBD1. Looked up from germline, CDR1 is MDHEN and CDR2 is SYDVKM. Unmatched junction bases numbered 5, after V lost 3 bases and J lost 0 bases. The CDR3 totals 16 residues. Here the CDR3 reads CASSFSGGLSTDTQYF. The CDR3 region has the DNA TGTGCCAGCAGTTTTTCAGGGGGCCTCAGCACAGATACGCAGTATTTT.

This clonotype showed up many times. The chain joins TRBV20-1 to TRBJ2-7; D uncertain. Trimming took off 0 bases at V and 2 bases at J, with 8 bases between the two ends. Germline loops: CDR1 DFQATT, CDR2 SNEGSKA (reference sequence). The CDR3 has 13 amino acids. CDR3 coding DNA: TGCAGTGCTAGAGATTTGAGCCCCTACGAGCAGTACTTC. It specifies CSARDLSPYEQYF.

This clonotype was counted at least ten times. The gene calls are TRBV11-2 and TRBJ1-1; a weak D match, TRBD1 (5 bases). Between the trimmed V and J ends, which lost 2 bases and 0 bases, there was a span of 10 bases. The CDR3 consists of 15 residues. CDR1 is SGHAT, CDR2 FQNNGV, per germline. Here the CDR3 DNA reads TGTGCCAGCAGCTTACTGGCAGGGATGAACACTGAAGCTTTCTTT. It yields the protein CASSLLAGMNTEAFF.

The V and J genes are TRBV10-3 and TRBJ2-1; TRBD2 agrees at 13 bases. The germline gives CDR1 ENHRY, CDR2 SYGVKD. Trimming took 6 bases from V and 5 from J; bases not matched to a gene: 4. CDR3 length equals 15 residues. CDR3 nucleotide sequence: TGTGCCATCAGGCAGACTAGCGGGGGGAACAATGAGCAGTTCTTC. It codes for CAIRQTSGGNNEQFF.

A few counts support this clonotype. The gene calls are TRBV20-1 and TRBJ2-1; 9 bases line up with TRBD1. After removal of 6 bases from V and 5 bases from J, the junction contained 14 bases not matched to a gene. The germline V gene encodes CDR1 DFQATT and CDR2 SNEGSKA (reference sequence). This CDR3 comprises 16 residues. DNA of the CDR3: TGCAGTGCCGAAGCCCCTGGACAGGGGAGGAACAATGAGCAGTTCTTC. It translates to CSAEAPGQGRNNEQFF.

In its sample, this clonotype was seen a few times. V gene TRBV5-1 combines with J gene TRBJ2-5; 11 nucleotides line up with TRBD2. CDR3 length equals 15 residues. Looked up from germline, CDR1 is SGHRS and CDR2 is YFSETQ. V was pared by 3 bases and J by 5 bases, with 6 bases of the junction left unmatched. This chain's CDR3 is CASSYSGGAEETQYF. The DNA of the CDR3 is TGCGCCAGCAGCTATAGCGGGGGGGCAGAGGAGACCCAGTACTTC.

V usage is TRBV28 and J usage is TRBJ2-3; the match to TRBD2 covers 10 bases. Germline assignment: CDR1 MDHEN and CDR2 SYDVKM. The CDR3 extends over 15 amino acids. V gave up 9 bases and J gave up 0 bases; unmatched junction bases: 6. CDR3: CASQAGGLSTDTQYF. The CDR3 DNA reads TGTGCCAGTCAAGCGGGGGGGCTTAGCACAGATACGCAGTATTTT.

This clonotype has a count of ten or more. The chain couples TRBV29-1 to TRBJ2-5, with D possibly TRBD2 on 5 matching bases. Germline V gene data show CDR1 as SQVTM and CDR2 as ANQGSEA. There are 13 residues in the CDR3. V was trimmed by 1 base and J by 0 bases, leaving 6 bases between them. The CDR3 DNA is TGCAGCGTTGAAGTCGGGAACCAAGAGACCCAGTACTTC. As protein: CSVEVGNQETQYF.

This clonotype was found a few times. The V and J genes are TRBV6-5 and TRBJ2-3, with 7 bases lining up with TRBD2. The ends lost 6 bases at V and 0 bases at J; junction bases unmatched: 9. The CDR3 covers 16 residues. CDR1 and CDR2 from the germline V gene are MNHEY and SVGAGI. The CDR3 protein is CASRPTPSGSTDTQYF. The CDR3 nucleotides are TGTGCCAGCAGGCCCACCCCTAGCGGAAGCACAGATACGCAGTATTTT.

This clonotype was observed at least ten times. This chain links TRBV2 with TRBJ2-2; D is perhaps TRBD1 or TRBD2 (5 bases each). Trimming cost V 8 bases and J 1 base, with 17 bases left between them. In germline, CDR1 is SNHLY, CDR2 FYNNEI. There are 16 residues in the CDR3. CDR3 residues: CASGRGREQNTGELFF. The CDR3 nucleotides are TGTGCCAGCGGTCGGGGCAGGGAGCAGAACACCGGGGAGCTGTTTTTT.

The CDR3 loop reads CASSLPAGGPTDTQYF. The CDR3 bases are TGCGCCAGCAGCTTGCCGGCGGGGGGGCCCACAGATACGCAGTATTTT. The chain uses TRBV5-1 and TRBJ2-3; 9 positions agree with TRBD2. Germline loops: CDR1 SGHRS, CDR2 YFSETQ. With V trimmed by 1 base and J by 2 bases, 5 bases remained unmatched. The CDR3 sequence is 16 residues long.

This clonotype was seen more than once but under ten times. This chain connects TRBV7-9 to TRBJ1-2, with 8 bases matching TRBD1. V was clipped by 5 bases and J by 8 bases; unmatched bases: 7. Per germline, CDR1 SEHNR and CDR2 FQNEAQ (reference sequence). CDR3 length: 13 amino acids. The CDR3 is CASSRGQGNGYTF. The CDR3 DNA is TGTGCCAGCAGCCGAGGACAGGGAAACGGCTACACCTTC.

This clonotype has at least ten counts. This chain links TRBV12-3 or TRBV12-4 with TRBJ2-1; TRBD2 agrees at 11 bases. The CDR3 covers 12 residues. Unmatched junction bases numbered 5, after V lost 4 bases and J lost 15 bases. The CDR3 bases are TGTGCCAGCAGTTCACTAGCGGGGGCTCGGTTCTTC. Translation: CASSSLAGARFF.

This clonotype occurred many times. The V and J genes are TRBV5-1 and TRBJ2-5; TRBD2 is a possible D gene (5 bases). Trimming took 2 bases from V and 2 from J, leaving 13 bases between them. The CDR3 is 15 residues long. Germline values: CDR1 SGHRS, CDR2 YFSETQ. The CDR3 DNA reads TGCGCCAGCAGCTTTGGTTATGGGGAGCAAGAGACCCAGTACTTC. Amino acid sequence: CASSFGYGEQETQYF.

Notes on this clonotype: The junction departs from the called germline gene at one end, perhaps through a read error. The rearrangement links TRBV27 to TRBJ1-1, with a tentative D call TRBD1 (5 bases). This CDR3 region has 15 residues. CDR1 and CDR2 from the germline V gene are MNHEY and SMNVEV (reference sequence). CDR3: CASSLSSGLNTEAFF. The CDR3, as DNA: TGTGCCAGCAGTCTATCGTCGGGACTGAACACTGAAGCTTTCTTT.

This clonotype was recorded many times. The chain carries TRBV27 and TRBJ1-5; D call uncertain. The germline V gene has CDR1 MNHEY and CDR2 SMNVEV (reference sequence). V lost 2 bases to trimming and J lost 1 base, with 6 bases between them. The CDR3 contains 14 residues. This chain's CDR3 is CASSLEASNQPQHF. CDR3 nucleotide sequence: TGTGCCAGCAGTTTAGAGGCCAGCAATCAGCCCCAGCATTTT.

This clonotype occurred many times. The chain employs TRBV20-1 and TRBJ2-7; no reliable D call. The CDR3 is 13 residues long. Trimming cost V 2 bases and J 5 bases, with 13 bases left between them. Germline-derived CDR1 and CDR2 are DFQATT and SNEGSKA (reference sequence). The CDR3, as DNA: TGCAGTGCTAGAAGCGTGGTCCAAAACGAGCAGTACTTC. It translates to CSARSVVQNEQYF.

V and J are TRBV14 and TRBJ2-1; 7 bases agree with TRBD1. The trim removed 6 bases at V and 10 bases at J, leaving 6 bases unmatched. Germline CDR1 SGHDN, CDR2 FVKESK. This CDR3 is built from 12 residues. The CDR3 protein is CASSPGQLEQFF. The CDR3 region has the DNA TGTGCCAGCAGTCCGGGACAGCTAGAGCAGTTCTTC.

This clonotype occurred many times. The CDR3 coding sequence is TGTGCCAGCAGAGGACAGGCCCCCTATGGCTACACCTTC. Its translation: CASRGQAPYGYTF. J is TRBJ1-2 and V is TRBV6-2 or TRBV6-3, with 7 bases matching TRBD1. CDR1 is MNHEY and CDR2 is SVGEGT in the germline V gene. The trim removed 6 bases at V and 4 bases at J, leaving 5 bases unmatched. The CDR3 contains 13 residues.

Written as DNA, the CDR3 is TGTGCCAGCAGTTATTCGGGGCACAGGGGATCCTACGAGCAGTACTTC. Protein: CASSYSGHRGSYEQYF. The rearrangement uses TRBV6-5 and TRBJ2-7, with 7 bases aligning to TRBD1. This CDR3 is 16 amino acids long. J was trimmed by 1 base and V by 3 bases; bases with no gene match: 9. Germline V lookup: CDR1 MNHEY, CDR2 SVGAGI.

The table lists this clonotype with many counts. This chain connects TRBV20-1 to TRBJ2-5; D remains unclear. The CDR3 is made up of 15 amino acids. Trimming removed 0 bases from V and 2 bases from J, with 13 bases in between. Per germline, CDR1 DFQATT and CDR2 SNEGSKA (reference sequence). As DNA, the CDR3 is TGCAGTGCTAGAGATCGGAGTAGTGCTCAAGAGACCCAGTACTTC. Its translation: CSARDRSSAQETQYF.

The table lists this clonotype with a few counts. V usage is TRBV11-2 and J usage is TRBJ1-2; possibly TRBD1 for D (5 bases). This CDR3 has 16 residues. Trimming shortened V by 2 bases and J by 5 bases, and 18 bases separated the two germline ends. Germline V lookup: CDR1 SGHAT, CDR2 FQNNGV. The DNA for the CDR3 is TGTGCCAGCAGCTTAAACGCGGCGGGGGGAAATTATGGCTACACCTTC. It is translated as CASSLNAAGGNYGYTF.

This rearrangement joins TRBV6-6 to TRBJ1-5; D uncertain. This CDR3 is built from 18 residues. V was clipped by 0 bases and J by 2 bases, with 17 bases between them. The V gene's germline CDR1 is MNHNY and CDR2 SVGAGI (reference sequence). The CDR3 region has the DNA TGTGCCAGCAGTTACTCGAGTAAAGGAGGGAAGGGCAATCAGCCCCAGCATTTT. Translated, it gives CASSYSSKGGKGNQPQHF.

This chain links TRBV25-1 with TRBJ2-5, with a tentative D call TRBD2 (7 bases). Deletions cut 6 bases from V and 2 bases from J, with 13 bases between. CDR1 and CDR2 (germline): MGHDK, SYGVNS. The CDR3 loop spans 14 amino acids. The DNA of the CDR3 is TGTGCCAGCAGGCTCGGGGGGCGTCAAGAGACCCAGTACTTC. Amino acid sequence: CASRLGGRQETQYF.